This T cell receptor beta chain was profiled in a study of blood T cell repertoires in COVID-19. The V gene's germline CDR1 is MNHEY and CDR2 SVGAGI. Trimming took 6 bases from V and 11 from J, leaving 17 bases between them. The CDR3 loop spans 13 amino acids. Generated by immunoSEQ multiplex PCR, the TCRdb table keeps only in-frame clones and is missing some. Of fewer than 300,000 clones in the sample, approximately 90% were seen once. Material for sequencing was peripheral blood. V and J are TRBV6-5 and TRBJ1-5; TRBD1 might be the D (5 bases). This sequence was found in a young woman with COVID-19, enrolled during active disease. CDR3 sequence: CASRGLPGDAQHF. The CDR3 DNA reads as TGTGCCAGCAGGGGACTTCCCGGTGATGCCCAGCATTTT.